The present T cell receptor beta chain was sequenced within a study of neurological immune-mediated disorders. The time point is: longitudinal time-point 3. The CDR3 consists of 12 residues. The ends were cut back, 6 bases at V and 3 bases at J, with 9 bases in the middle. Germline V gene sequence: CDR1 MNHEY, CDR2 SMNVEV (reference sequence). This clonotype was seen at least ten times. One entry per CDR3 protein, called by TCRdb with MiXCR from the 5' RACE reads. The sample has 93,000 or so distinct CDR3 sequences, more than 10% seen once. The specimen was PBMCs. This clonotype was obtained from a female donor with HTLV-1-associated myelopathy (HAM/TSP). The chain recombines TRBV27 with TRBJ2-7, with a possible D match to TRBD2 (5 bases). As DNA, the CDR3 is TGTGCCAGCAGACGTACTAGCTACGAGCAGTACTTC. Encoded protein: CASRRTSYEQYF.